The clone carrying this T cell receptor (beta chain) was counted between two and nine times. As yet, its antigen is unknown. The sample comes from a study of shared clonotypes between healthy human individuals. Study observations and caveats: Non-shared clonotypes displayed generation probabilities falling below those of clonotypes present in all four donors.

Genomic DNA per cell subset filled all wells of several immunoSEQ plates. Profiled with immunoSEQ multiplex PCR; TCRdb holds only in-frame clones, not every one. The repertoire holds over 2 million clones, approximately 95% seen once, with more than 0.1% in the top ten. The CDR3 is 15 residues long. The junction had 6 bases not matched to a gene; V was cut back by 5 bases and J by 4 bases. Germline assignment: CDR1 LNHDA and CDR2 SQIVND (reference sequence). This sequence joins TRBV19 and TRBJ1-2, with 11 bases lining up with TRBD1. Material: naive CD4+ T cells sorted from blood. Regarding subset: CD45RA+ positively selected. This receptor was obtained from a young man in good health. The CDR3 DNA sequence: TGTGCCAGTAGTGCGGGACAGGGGGTCCTCTATGGCTACACCTTC. As protein: CASSAGQGVLYGYTF. Filled out from reference TRBV19 and TRBJ1-2, the complete variable domain reads DGGITQSPKYLFRKEGQNVTLSCEQNLNHDAMYWYRQDPGQGLRLIYYSQIVNDFQKGDIAEGYSVSREKKESFPLTVTSAQKNPTAFYLCASSAGQGVLYGYTFGSGTRLTVV.